This is a list of T cell receptor beta chains from one sample in a study of post-analysis software for immune sequencing data. TCRdb called the PCR reads again in MiXCR, with one record for every CDR3 protein. This sample has under 900,000 distinct CDR3 sequences, with approximately 53% found just once. Sequencing was performed on blood. Receptor source: a girl aged 5-17 years with multiple sclerosis. The CDR3 runs from the conserved cysteine through the conserved F or W. D genes are given only for firm matches.

J: TRBJ2-1; length: 16; V: TRBV18; D: TRBD1; CDR3: CASSPSSGGTHNEQFF
J: TRBJ2-7; length: 13; V: TRBV29-1; D: TRBD1; CDR3: CSVQTGSSYEQYF
J: TRBJ2-1; length: 15; V: TRBV20-1; D: TRBD2; CDR3: CSARRSSGRVGEQFF
J: NA; length: 15; V: TRBV4-1; D: TRBD1; CDR3: CASSQGQGPGETQYF
J: TRBJ2-7; length: 13; V: TRBV29-1; D: NA; CDR3: CSVAQGITYEQYF
J: TRBJ2-3; length: 16; V: TRBV4-1; D: NA; CDR3: CASSQSDPSWTDTQYF
J: TRBJ2-7; length: 14; V: TRBV29-1; D: TRBD1; CDR3: CSVIAGTGTYEQYF
J: TRBJ1-1; length: 15; V: TRBV4-2; D: TRBD1; CDR3: CASSQDAADRPEAFF
J: TRBJ2-1; length: 15; V: TRBV3-1; D: NA; CDR3: CASSPALGTSNEQFF
J: TRBJ1-6; length: 20; V: TRBV20-1; D: NA; CDR3: CSARDFPGSFTSSYNSPLHF
J: TRBJ2-1; length: 16; V: TRBV9; D: NA; CDR3: CASSVGTGSSYNEQFF
J: NA; length: 16; V: TRBV5-1; D: NA; CDR3: CASSLGLGLGTYEQYF
J: TRBJ2-3; length: 15; V: TRBV29-1; D: TRBD2; CDR3: CSVVASGGAIYTQYF
J: TRBJ2-7; length: 13; V: TRBV10-2; D: NA; CDR3: CASSGGQGIEQYF
J: TRBJ2-7; length: 14; V: TRBV20-1; D: NA; CDR3: CSARVAGRSYEQYF
J: TRBJ2-1; length: 14; V: TRBV7-9; D: TRBD2; CDR3: CASSTSGEYNEQFF
J: TRBJ1-2; length: 18; V: TRBV9; D: NA; CDR3: CAGSVATVAPGSNYGYTF
J: TRBJ2-5; length: 15; V: TRBV7-2; D: NA; CDR3: CASSLQPNLPETQYF
J: TRBJ2-3; length: 14; V: TRBV5-1; D: NA; CDR3: CASSPGLEGDTQYF
J: TRBJ1-1; length: 12; V: TRBV7-9; D: NA; CDR3: CASSLEDRRAFF
J: TRBJ2-7; length: 13; V: TRBV7-3; D: NA; CDR3: CASSLKTAGEQYF
J: TRBJ2-7; length: 15; V: TRBV7-2; D: TRBD2; CDR3: CASSRTSGSPGEQYF
J: TRBJ1-2; length: 14; V: TRBV2; D: NA; CDR3: CASSEGRVTYGYTF
J: TRBJ2-3; length: 12; V: TRBV30; D: NA; CDR3: CAWGLSTDTQYF
J: TRBJ2-3; length: 13; V: TRBV15; D: TRBD2; CDR3: CATLAGDTDTQYF
J: TRBJ2-4; length: 15; V: TRBV11-2; D: NA; CDR3: CASSPGVVAKNIQYF
J: TRBJ2-4; length: 14; V: TRBV6-5; D: NA; CDR3: CASRDSLAKNIQYF